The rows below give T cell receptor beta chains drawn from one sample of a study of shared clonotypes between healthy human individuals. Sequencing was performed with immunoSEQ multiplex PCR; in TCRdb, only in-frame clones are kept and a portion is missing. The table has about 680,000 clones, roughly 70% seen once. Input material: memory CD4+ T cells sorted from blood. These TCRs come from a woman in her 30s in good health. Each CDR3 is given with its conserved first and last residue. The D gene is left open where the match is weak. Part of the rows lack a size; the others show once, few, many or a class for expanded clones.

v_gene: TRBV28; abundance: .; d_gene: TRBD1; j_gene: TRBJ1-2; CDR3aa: CASSLGQGNGYTF; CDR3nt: TGTGCCAGCAGCCTTGGACAGGGGAATGGCTACACCTTC
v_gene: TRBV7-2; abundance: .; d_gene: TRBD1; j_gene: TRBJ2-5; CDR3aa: CASSLNRGEETQYF; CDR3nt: TGTGCCAGCAGCCTCAACAGGGGAGAGGAGACCCAGTACTTC
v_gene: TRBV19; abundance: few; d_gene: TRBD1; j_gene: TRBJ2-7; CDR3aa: CASSIGGTGSYEQYF; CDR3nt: TGTGCCAGTAGTATAGGCGGGACAGGGTCCTACGAGCAGTACTTC
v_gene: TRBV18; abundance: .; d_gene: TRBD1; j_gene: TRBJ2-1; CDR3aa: CASSPPEARGRNEQFF; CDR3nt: TGTGCCAGCTCACCACCGGAAGCAAGGGGGCGCAATGAGCAGTTCTTC
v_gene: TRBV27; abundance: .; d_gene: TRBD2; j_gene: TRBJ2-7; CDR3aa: CASNPGTSRAYEQYF; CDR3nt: TGTGCCAGCAACCCAGGGACTAGCAGAGCCTACGAGCAGTACTTC
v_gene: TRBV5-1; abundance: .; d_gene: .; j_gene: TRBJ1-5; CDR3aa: CASSFAGDQPQHF; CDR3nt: TGCGCCAGCAGCTTCGCAGGGGACCAGCCCCAGCATTTT
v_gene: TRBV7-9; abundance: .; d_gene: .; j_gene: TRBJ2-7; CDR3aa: CASSPHRDNSYEQYF; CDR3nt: TGTGCCAGCAGCCCCCACCGGGACAACTCCTACGAGCAGTACTTC
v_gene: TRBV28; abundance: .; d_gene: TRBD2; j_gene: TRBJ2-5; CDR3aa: CASQRGLAGQETQYF; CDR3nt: TGTGCCAGCCAAAGAGGACTAGCGGGACAAGAGACCCAGTACTTC
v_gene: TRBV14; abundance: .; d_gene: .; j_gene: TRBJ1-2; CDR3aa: CASSQARYYGYTF; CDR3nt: TGTGCCAGCAGCCAAGCCCGCTACTATGGCTACACCTTC
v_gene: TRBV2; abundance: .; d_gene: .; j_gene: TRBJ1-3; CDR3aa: CASSGAGSGNTIYF; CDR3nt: TGTGCCAGCAGTGGGGCAGGCTCTGGAAACACCATATATTTT